One sample yielded the 19 T cell receptor beta chains listed below, sequenced in a study of blood T cells in healthy people across ages. Together with a sample-barcoded 5' primer, a J-beta primer mix was included in a second PCR lasting about 7 to 11 cycles. TCRdb re-analysed the 5' RACE reads in MiXCR, keeping a single row per CDR3 protein. The sample records hundreds of thousands of distinct CDR3 sequences, around 21% being singletons. Input material: blood. The receptor source for this set is a man in his sixties or seventies in good health.

This rearrangement joins TRBV7-2 to TRBJ2-1; no reliable D call. The V gene's germline CDR1 is SGHTA and CDR2 FQGNSA. Trimming stripped 1 base from V and 2 bases from J, with 9 bases between. This CDR3 contains 15 residues. DNA of the CDR3: TGTGCCAGCAGCTTAGGGAATCCCCCCTACAATGAGCAGTTCTTC. It is translated as CASSLGNPPYNEQFF.

The V and J genes are TRBV18 and TRBJ1-6; a possible D gene is TRBD1 (6 bases). Trimming cost V 2 bases and J 6 bases, with 14 bases left between them. This CDR3 has 16 residues. CDR1 is KGHSH, CDR2 LQKENI, per germline. The CDR3 loop reads CASSPSAGASNSPLHF. Here the CDR3 DNA reads TGTGCCAGCTCACCATCGGCAGGGGCATCTAATTCACCCCTCCACTTT.

The chain joins TRBV29-1 to TRBJ1-5; no clear D gene. The germline V gene has CDR1 SQVTM and CDR2 ANQGSEA. This CDR3 is 13 amino acids long. V lost 4 bases, J lost 5 bases, and 12 bases lay in between. This CDR3 is CSVGGGRDQPQHF. DNA for the CDR3: TGCAGCGTTGGGGGAGGGAGGGATCAGCCCCAGCATTTT.

V is TRBV27 and J is TRBJ2-6; no reliable D call. Trimming shortened V by 8 bases and J by 0 bases, and 5 bases separated the two germline ends. Germline CDR1 is MNHEY and CDR2 is SMNVEV (reference sequence). The CDR3 sequence is 13 residues long. The CDR3 reads CASYTSGANVLTF. The CDR3 bases are TGTGCCAGCTACACCTCTGGGGCCAACGTCCTGACTTTC.

The genes are TRBV3-1 and TRBJ2-3; TRBD2 matches at 10 bases. Germline CDR1 and CDR2: LGHDT and YNNKEL (reference sequence). The J segment lost 1 base and the V segment lost 0 bases, leaving 4 bases of the junction unmatched. The CDR3 runs to 17 residues. The CDR3: CASSQEPSGRGTDTQYF. As DNA, the CDR3 is TGTGCCAGCAGCCAAGAGCCTAGCGGGAGAGGCACAGATACGCAGTATTTT.

This chain uses TRBV5-1 with TRBJ2-7; TRBD1 aligns across 11 bases. This CDR3 comprises 15 residues. CDR1 is SGHRS and CDR2 is YFSETQ in the germline V gene. The V and J ends lost 3 bases and 3 bases, in that order; junction bases with no gene match: 5. DNA for the CDR3: TGCGCCAGCAGCTCGTCCGGGACAGGGGGCTACGAGCAGTACTTC. It yields the protein CASSSSGTGGYEQYF.

This clonotype was observed at least ten times. This chain uses TRBV28 with TRBJ2-5; D is unclear. The CDR3 loop spans 12 amino acids. Trimming cost V 6 bases and J 2 bases, with 7 bases left between them. Germline CDR1 reads MDHEN; CDR2 reads SYDVKM. CDR3: CASSTYQETQYF. DNA for the CDR3: TGTGCCAGCAGCACTTATCAAGAGACCCAGTACTTC.

The rearrangement joins TRBV3-1 to TRBJ2-7, with a tentative D call TRBD2 (5 bases). V lost 1 base to trimming and J lost 6 bases, with 16 bases between them. This CDR3 has 15 residues. Germline V gene sequence: CDR1 LGHDT, CDR2 YNNKEL (reference sequence). This CDR3 reads CASSQVLLPRGEQYF. Here the CDR3 DNA reads TGTGCCAGCAGCCAAGTTCTACTGCCCCGGGGCGAGCAGTACTTC.

This sequence joins TRBV7-9 and TRBJ1-5, with 9 bases lining up with TRBD1. The junction had 12 bases not matched to a gene; V was cut back by 7 bases and J by 5 bases. Germline V gives CDR1 SEHNR, CDR2 FQNEAQ (reference sequence). This CDR3 comprises 16 residues. Written as DNA, the CDR3 is TGTGCCAGCACCACACGGGGACAGGGTATAGATCAGCCCCAGCATTTT. Protein product: CASTTRGQGIDQPQHF. The full variable domain, in which reference TRBV7-9 and TRBJ1-5 provide the parts outside the CDR3, is DTGVSQNPRHKITKRGQNVTFRCDPISEHNRLYWYRQTLGQGPEFLTYFQNEAQLEKSRLLSDRFSAERPKGSFSTLEIQRTEQGDSAMYLCASTTRGQGIDQPQHFGDGTRLSIL.

This clonotype was seen a few times. V is TRBV20-1 and J is TRBJ1-1; 7 bases fit TRBD1. V gave up 8 bases and J gave up 2 bases; unmatched junction bases: 8. Looked up from germline, CDR1 is DFQATT and CDR2 is SNEGSKA (reference sequence). The CDR3 length is 13 residues. This CDR3 reads CSPYRQGNTEAFF. The CDR3, as DNA: TGCAGTCCCTACCGACAGGGTAACACTGAAGCTTTCTTT.

This clonotype showed up just a few times. The rearrangement joins TRBV2 to TRBJ2-3; D not resolved. V shed 1 base and J shed 2 bases, with 10 bases lying between them. Germline CDR1 and CDR2: SNHLY and FYNNEI. This CDR3 has 15 amino acids. CDR3 loop: CASSEGFATTDTQYF. The CDR3 region has the DNA TGTGCCAGCAGTGAAGGCTTCGCAACCACAGATACGCAGTATTTT. Full variable domain (rest looked up from reference TRBV2 and TRBJ2-3): EPEVTQTPSHQVTQMGQEVILRCVPISNHLYFYWYRQILGQKVEFLVSFYNNEISEKSEIFDDQFSVERPDGSNFTLKIRSTKLEDSAMYFCASSEGFATTDTQYFGPGTRLTVL.

The chain joins TRBV7-2 to TRBJ2-2; TRBD1 agrees at 9 bases. The germline gives CDR1 SGHTA, CDR2 FQGNSA. The CDR3 sequence is 15 residues long. V trimming: 6 bases; J trimming: 1 base; junction bases outside the gene matches: 3. In nucleotides, the CDR3 is TGTGCCAGCAGGGGGACAGGGCAGAACACCGGGGAGCTGTTTTTT. This translates into CASRGTGQNTGELFF.

This clonotype was counted a few times. The chain combines TRBV5-1 with TRBJ1-4; 7 positions agree with TRBD1. CDR3 size: 13 residues. V lost 5 bases to trimming and J lost 8 bases; unmatched junction nucleotides: 6. Germline assignment: CDR1 SGHRS and CDR2 YFSETQ. The CDR3 loop is CASRTGDVEKLFF. CDR3 sequence (DNA): TGCGCCAGCAGAACAGGGGATGTAGAAAAACTGTTTTTT.

The J gene is TRBJ2-5, the V gene TRBV18; TRBD2 agrees at 8 bases. Germline V gene sequence: CDR1 KGHSH, CDR2 LQKENI. The CDR3 spans 15 residues. The junction had 10 bases not matched to a gene; V was cut back by 3 bases and J by 7 bases. DNA of the CDR3: TGTGCCAGCTCACCTTCGTCCGGGACTAGGGGGACCCAGTACTTC. Encoded protein: CASSPSSGTRGTQYF.

This clonotype appeared a few times. This chain uses TRBV7-8 with TRBJ2-5, with 14 bases fitting TRBD2. The better agreement between TRBJ2-1 and the DNA end casts doubt on the J call. Germline V lookup: CDR1 SGHVS, CDR2 FQNEAQ. The CDR3 contains 17 residues. This CDR3 reads CASSPREGLAGVAGQFF. CDR3 sequence (DNA): TGTGCCAGCAGCCCCCGCGAGGGACTAGCGGGAGTAGCGGGGCAGTTCTTC.

This clonotype was found a few times. A read error may be the cause here, since a much bigger clone is one base away. The V gene is TRBV28, the J gene TRBJ2-7, with D possibly matching TRBD2 (6 bases). There are 14 residues in the CDR3. The germline V and J ends were trimmed by 3 bases and 2 bases, with 11 bases remaining between them. Germline V gene sequence: CDR1 MDHEN, CDR2 SYDVKM. CDR3 residues: CASSFSRRAYEQYF. Written as DNA, the CDR3 is TGTGCCAGCAGTTTTAGTCGGAGGGCCTACGAGCAGTACTTC.

The sample holds many counts of this clonotype. The V and J genes are TRBV6-5 and TRBJ2-1; the match to TRBD1 covers 10 bases. J lost 3 bases, V lost 0 bases, and 5 bases had no gene match. In germline, CDR1 is MNHEY, CDR2 SVGAGI. This CDR3 is built from 17 residues. CDR3 nucleotide sequence: TGTGCCAGCAGTTACTCGGCCGGGACAGGGGACTACAATGAGCAGTTCTTC. This sequence encodes CASSYSAGTGDYNEQFF.

This clonotype showed up just a few times. The V call is TRBV15, the J call TRBJ1-4; D gene uncertain. V was cut by 0 bases and J by 0 bases, with 11 bases left in between. Looked up from germline, CDR1 is LNHNV and CDR2 is YYDKDF (reference sequence). The CDR3 covers 17 residues. The CDR3 sequence is CATSREMLSATNEKLFF. DNA for the CDR3: TGTGCCACCAGCAGAGAAATGTTGTCAGCAACTAATGAAAAACTGTTTTTT.

In this sample, this clonotype turned up a few times. J is TRBJ1-3 and V is TRBV6-5; D possibly corresponds to TRBD1 (5 bases). The CDR3 has 15 amino acids. V lost 8 bases, J lost 0 bases, and 14 bases lay in between. The germline V gene has CDR1 MNHEY and CDR2 SVGAGI. CDR3 protein: CASRTNRNSGNTIYF. In nucleotides, the CDR3 is TGTGCCAGCCGTACTAACAGGAACTCTGGAAACACCATATATTTT.